One sample yielded the 26 T cell receptor beta chains listed below, sequenced in a study of multiple sclerosis patients with progressive multifocal leukoencephalopathy. The repertoire was sequenced with immunoSEQ multiplex PCR; TCRdb's copy has only in-frame clones and lacks some. Of fewer than 35,000 clones detected, 80% to 95% appear once; the ten largest clones hold about 1.9%. Documented time point: before natalizumab initiation. Material: PBMCs. The receptors shown here come from a man aged 30-40 years with multiple sclerosis.

The chain recombines TRBV6-1 with TRBJ1-2; tentatively, D is TRBD1 (5 bases). Deletions cut 2 bases from V and 6 bases from J, with 13 bases between. Germline values: CDR1 MNHNS, CDR2 SASEGT. The CDR3 is 14 residues long. CDR3 bases: TGTGCCAGCAGTGAAAGGGGTTGGCGGAATGGCTACACCTTC. It yields the protein CASSERGWRNGYTF.

This chain uses TRBV4-2 with TRBJ1-5; perhaps TRBD1 as D (5 bases). V lost 3 bases, J lost 3 bases, and 21 bases lay in between. The CDR3 has 18 residues. Per germline, CDR1 LGHNA and CDR2 YNFKEQ. Here the CDR3 reads CASSQDWGGAVINQPQHF. In DNA, the CDR3 is TGTGCCAGCAGCCAGGATTGGGGTGGGGCAGTGATCAATCAGCCCCAGCATTTT.

V is TRBV30 and J is TRBJ1-2; no clear D. The CDR3 contains 12 residues. In germline, CDR1 is GTSNPN, CDR2 SVGIG (reference sequence). Trimming left V 2 bases short and J 13 bases short, with 17 bases between. This CDR3 reads CAWSPANLLATF. As DNA, the CDR3 is TGTGCCTGGAGTCCGGCGAACTTGCTCGCCACCTTC.

This clone has a single count. The chain uses TRBV18 and TRBJ1-2; 11 nucleotides align to TRBD1. This CDR3 region has 14 residues. The germline V gene encodes CDR1 KGHSH and CDR2 LQKENI. J lost 8 bases, V lost 4 bases, and 6 bases had no gene match. The CDR3 sequence is CASSLGQGARGYTF. The CDR3 DNA is TGTGCCAGCTCACTTGGACAGGGGGCTCGAGGCTACACCTTC.

The CDR3 sequence: CASSLAERTSWETQYF. CDR3 DNA sequence: TGTGCCAGCAGCTTAGCGGAGAGGACTAGTTGGGAGACCCAGTACTTC. This chain links TRBV7-9 with TRBJ2-5; 7 bases map to TRBD2. The CDR3 contains 16 residues. CDR1 is SEHNR, CDR2 FQNEAQ, per germline (reference sequence). The V gene end was trimmed by 0 bases and the J gene end by 5 bases; junction bases not matched to a gene: 9.

The V call is TRBV5-1, the J call TRBJ2-2; 8 bases map to TRBD1. The CDR3 is 19 residues long. Trimming removed 0 bases from V and 1 base from J; junction bases left unmatched: 11. CDR1 and CDR2 from the germline V gene are SGHRS and YFSETQ. The chain's CDR3 is CASSLAMLGQGLNTGELFF. DNA of the CDR3: TGCGCCAGCAGCTTGGCTATGCTCGGACAGGGTTTGAACACCGGGGAGCTGTTTTTT.

This chain uses TRBV10-3 with TRBJ2-1, with 9 bases lining up with TRBD2. There are 16 residues in the CDR3. Germline CDR1 ENHRY, CDR2 SYGVKD. V trimming: 0 bases; J trimming: 12 bases; junction bases outside the gene matches: 12. Here the CDR3 reads CAISESIIAGGPLQFF. The DNA for the CDR3 is TGTGCCATCAGTGAGTCGATAATTGCGGGAGGGCCACTGCAGTTCTTC.

The V and J genes are TRBV7-4 and TRBJ1-6; D perhaps matches TRBD1 (5 bases). The V and J ends lost 4 bases and 9 bases respectively, with 7 bases between them. Germline values: CDR1 SGHVT, CDR2 SQSDAQ. This CDR3 contains 12 residues. CDR3: CASSCDSSPLHF. CDR3 in DNA: TGTGCCAGCAGCTGTGACAGTTCACCCCTCCACTTT.

This clone was found once. This rearrangement joins TRBV10-1 to TRBJ1-1; D gene uncertain. Germline CDR1 reads WNHNN; CDR2 reads SYGVQD (reference sequence). The V gene lost 3 bases and the J gene lost 4 bases, with 15 bases spanning the gap. The CDR3 runs 15 residues. The CDR3 loop reads CASSDRWEVGTEAFF. The DNA of the CDR3 is TGCGCCAGCAGTGATCGATGGGAAGTAGGCACTGAAGCTTTCTTT.

The chain carries TRBV2 and TRBJ2-1; a possible D gene is TRBD2 (6 bases). Trimming took off 3 bases at V and 7 bases at J, with 10 bases between the two ends. The CDR3 contains 13 residues. Looked up from germline, CDR1 is SNHLY and CDR2 is FYNNEI. CDR3 sequence (DNA): TGTGCCAGCAGTGAGGAGGGAGGTAATGAGCAGTTCTTC. This encodes CASSEEGGNEQFF.

J is TRBJ2-1 and V is TRBV5-1, with 8 bases identical to TRBD2. Germline trimming cut 7 bases from V and 2 bases from J; bases unmatched to any gene: 5. The germline V gene has CDR1 SGHRS and CDR2 YFSETQ. The CDR3 has 14 amino acids. The CDR3 DNA sequence: TGCGCCAGCTGCTGCGGGAGGACCTACAATGAGCAGTTCTTC. Encoded protein: CASCCGRTYNEQFF.

This rearrangement joins TRBV7-9 to TRBJ2-2; D is undetermined. Trimming cost V 4 bases and J 0 bases, with 21 bases left between them. CDR1 is SEHNR, CDR2 FQNEAQ, per germline (reference sequence). This CDR3 has 19 residues. The CDR3 sequence: CASSYPSVYFGANTGELFF. CDR3 nucleotides: TGTGCCAGCAGCTACCCCTCCGTATATTTTGGGGCGAACACCGGGGAGCTGTTTTTT.

This chain links TRBV11-3 with TRBJ2-1; D may be TRBD1 or TRBD2 (5 bases each). V lost 3 bases, J lost 7 bases, and 13 bases lay in between. The CDR3 spans 14 residues. Germline loops: CDR1 SGHNT, CDR2 YENEEA. The CDR3 is CASSLNGATNEQFF. The DNA of the CDR3 is TGTGCCAGCAGCTTGAACGGGGCAACAAATGAGCAGTTCTTC.

V usage is TRBV11-2 and J usage is TRBJ2-7, with 13 bases fitting TRBD2. Germline V gene data show CDR1 as SGHAT and CDR2 as FQNNGV. This CDR3 has 14 residues. The ends lost 5 bases at V and 2 bases at J; junction bases unmatched: 0. The CDR3: CASSGTSGTYEQYF. CDR3 bases: TGTGCCAGCAGCGGGACTAGCGGGACCTACGAGCAGTACTTC.

The CDR3 nucleotides are TGTGCCTGGAACCACGACAGGGGTAAGCAGTTCTTC. It specifies CAWNHDRGKQFF. The chain employs TRBV30 and TRBJ2-1; TRBD1 matches at 8 bases. The CDR3 spans 12 residues. V dropped 4 bases and J dropped 11; count of bases not matched to a gene: 7. Germline CDR1 is GTSNPN and CDR2 is SVGIG (reference sequence).

A note on this clone: Different DNA sequences within this sample yield the same CDR3. This rearrangement joins TRBV6-5 to TRBJ2-1, with 11 nucleotides matching TRBD2. The CDR3 covers 15 residues. Germline V gene lookup returns CDR1 MNHEY and CDR2 SVGAGI. V was clipped by 2 bases and J by 4 bases; unmatched bases: 1. CDR3 sequence reads: CASSYGTSGYNEQFF. As DNA, the CDR3 is TGTGCCAGCAGTTACGGGACTAGCGGATACAATGAGCAGTTCTTC.

The chain joins TRBV6-4 to TRBJ1-2; TRBD1 matches at 10 bases. Trimming removed 6 bases from V and 7 bases from J; junction bases left unmatched: 14. The germline gives CDR1 MRHNA, CDR2 SNTAGT. CDR3 length equals 16 residues. The DNA of the CDR3 is TGTGCCAGCAGACCCGGGACAGGGGTTCACTTTCGTGGCTACACCTTC. This sequence encodes CASRPGTGVHFRGYTF.

The table lists this clone with a count of one. The chain is built from TRBV7-2 and TRBJ1-4; TRBD1 matches 9 bases. Germline loops: CDR1 SGHTA, CDR2 FQGNSA. The J segment lost 7 bases and the V segment lost 4 bases, leaving 7 bases of the junction unmatched. The CDR3 length is 15 residues. DNA of the CDR3: TGTGCCAGCAGCTCACTACAGGGGGCAGGTGAAAAACTGTTTTTT. Protein product: CASSSLQGAGEKLFF.

This sequence joins TRBV2 and TRBJ2-6, with 9 bases matching TRBD2. V was clipped by 2 bases and J by 0 bases; unmatched bases: 14. The CDR3 is made up of 21 amino acids. The germline V gene encodes CDR1 SNHLY and CDR2 FYNNEI. The CDR3 bases are TGTGCCAGCAGTGAATATACGGGGCGGGAGGGGGGGTTCTCTGGGGCCAACGTCCTGACTTTC. This codes for CASSEYTGREGGFSGANVLTF.

The CDR3 sequence: CASSIEEQPTYEQYV. Here the CDR3 DNA reads TGTGCCAGTAGTATAGAGGAGCAGCCCACCTACGAGCAGTACGTC. This sequence joins TRBV19 and TRBJ2-7, with D uncertain. The CDR3 is 15 residues long. V shed 0 bases and J shed 2 bases, with 11 bases lying between them. Germline CDR1 is LNHDA and CDR2 is SQIVND (reference sequence).

This sequence joins TRBV18 and TRBJ2-7; 9 nucleotides match TRBD1. Germline CDR1 and CDR2: KGHSH and LQKENI. V was pared by 3 bases and J by 2 bases, with 5 bases of the junction left unmatched. The CDR3 extends over 15 amino acids. CDR3 protein: CASSPRDRVPYEQYF. In DNA form, the CDR3 reads TGTGCCAGCTCACCCCGGGACAGGGTCCCCTACGAGCAGTACTTC.

The chain joins TRBV19 to TRBJ2-5; 7 bases fit TRBD2. With V trimmed by 0 bases and J by 4 bases, 11 bases remained unmatched. This CDR3 comprises 17 residues. The germline V gene has CDR1 LNHDA and CDR2 SQIVND (reference sequence). The CDR3 sequence: CASSIELAGRGRETQYF. The CDR3 DNA reads as TGTGCCAGTAGTATAGAGCTGGCAGGGAGGGGACGAGAGACCCAGTACTTC.

The chain has TRBV27 and TRBJ2-7; no firm D call. The V gene's germline CDR1 is MNHEY and CDR2 SMNVEV (reference sequence). Trimming cost V 4 bases and J 3 bases, with 10 bases left between them. The CDR3 runs 13 residues. The CDR3 region has the DNA TGTGCCAGCAGTTACAGACACCTCTACGAGCAGTACTTC. Translated, it gives CASSYRHLYEQYF.

The chain carries TRBV11-3 and TRBJ1-1; 7 bases map to TRBD1. Germline V gene data show CDR1 as SGHNT and CDR2 as YENEEA. V shed 1 base and J 5 bases; nucleotides not matched to a gene: 1. CDR3 length: 13 amino acids. DNA of the CDR3: TGTGCCAGCAGCTTAGCAGGGGGGACTGAAGCTTTCTTT. It codes for CASSLAGGTEAFF.

The CDR3 DNA reads TGTGCCAGCAGAAGTAGACTAGCGGGATTACAAGAGACCCAGTACTTC. Encoded protein: CASRSRLAGLQETQYF. The chain recombines TRBV11-1 with TRBJ2-5; 11 nucleotides match TRBD2. Germline CDR1 SGHAT, CDR2 FQDESV (reference sequence). Trimming took 6 bases from V and 2 from J; bases not matched to a gene: 8. The CDR3 runs to 16 residues. Full variable domain (outside the CDR3, taken from reference TRBV11-1 and TRBJ2-5): EAEVAQSPRYKITEKSQAVAFWCDPISGHATLYWYRQILGQGPELLVQFQDESVVDDSQLPKDRFSAERLKGVDSTLKIQPAELGDSAMYLCASRSRLAGLQETQYFGPGTRLLVL.

This clone came up once. This chain joins TRBV4-1 and TRBJ2-2; the D is unclear. CDR1 is MGHRA, CDR2 YSYEKL, per germline. Trimming shortened V by 0 bases and J by 0 bases, and 8 bases separated the two germline ends. The CDR3 has 16 residues. In DNA form, the CDR3 reads TGCGCCAGCAGCCAAGATACGGTTTCGAACACCGGGGAGCTGTTTTTT. Translation gives CASSQDTVSNTGELFF.